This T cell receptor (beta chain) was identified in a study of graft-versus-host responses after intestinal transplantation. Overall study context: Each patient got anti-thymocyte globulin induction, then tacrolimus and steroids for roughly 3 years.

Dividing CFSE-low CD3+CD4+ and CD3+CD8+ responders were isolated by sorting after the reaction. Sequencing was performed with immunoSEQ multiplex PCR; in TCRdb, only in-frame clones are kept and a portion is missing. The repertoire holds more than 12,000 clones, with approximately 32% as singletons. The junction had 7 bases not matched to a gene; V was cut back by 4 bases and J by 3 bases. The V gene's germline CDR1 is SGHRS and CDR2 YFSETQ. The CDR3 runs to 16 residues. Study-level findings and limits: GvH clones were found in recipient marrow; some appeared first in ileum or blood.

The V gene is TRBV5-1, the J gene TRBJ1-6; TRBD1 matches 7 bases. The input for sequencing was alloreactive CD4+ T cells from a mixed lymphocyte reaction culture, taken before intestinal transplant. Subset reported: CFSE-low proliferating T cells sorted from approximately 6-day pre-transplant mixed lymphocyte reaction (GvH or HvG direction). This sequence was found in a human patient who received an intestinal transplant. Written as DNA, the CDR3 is TGCGCCAGCAGCCCCAGGGACAGCTTCTATAATTCACCCCTCCACTTT. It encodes CASSPRDSFYNSPLHF.